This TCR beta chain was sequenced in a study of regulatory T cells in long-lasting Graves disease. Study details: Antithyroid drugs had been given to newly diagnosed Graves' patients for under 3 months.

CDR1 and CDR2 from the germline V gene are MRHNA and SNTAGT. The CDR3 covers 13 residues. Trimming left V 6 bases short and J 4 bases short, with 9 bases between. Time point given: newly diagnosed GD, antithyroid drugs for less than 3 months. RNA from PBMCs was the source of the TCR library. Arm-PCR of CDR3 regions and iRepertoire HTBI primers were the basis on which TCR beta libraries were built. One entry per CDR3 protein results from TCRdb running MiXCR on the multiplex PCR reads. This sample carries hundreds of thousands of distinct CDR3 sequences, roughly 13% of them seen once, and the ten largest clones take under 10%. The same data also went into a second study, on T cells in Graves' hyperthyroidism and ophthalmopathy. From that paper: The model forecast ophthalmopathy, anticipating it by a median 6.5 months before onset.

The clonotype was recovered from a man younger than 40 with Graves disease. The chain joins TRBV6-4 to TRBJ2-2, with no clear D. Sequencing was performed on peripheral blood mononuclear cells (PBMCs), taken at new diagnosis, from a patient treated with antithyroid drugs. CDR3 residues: CASSPMGTGELFF. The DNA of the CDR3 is TGTGCCAGCAGCCCCATGGGCACCGGGGAGCTGTTTTTT.